This T cell receptor (beta chain) was observed in a study of CD8+ T cells in alopecia areata listed by TCRdb under 2018. Study-level background: The treated patients, all with moderate-to-severe alopecia areata, were enrolled in an open-label pilot trial of oral tofacitinib given at 5 to 10 mg twice daily. In both human patients and the C3H/HeJ mouse model, the study applied high-throughput TCRbeta sequencing to look at T cell clonal expansion in alopecia areata. Disease severity in treated patients was measured with the SALT score, which quantifies the percentage of affected scalp surface area. Tofacitinib-treated patients had biopsies at baseline and at 4 and 24 weeks of treatment, with a later scalp biopsy in several patients. Patients received tofacitinib for 6 to 18 months and were then followed off drug for 6 months to check for delayed response and recurrence. immunoSEQ multiplex PCR using 35 Vbeta forward primers and 13 Jbeta reverse primers was used to amplify TCRbeta CDR3 regions. In humans, TCRbeta sequencing was performed on scalp tissue and on sorted CD4+ and CD8+ peripheral blood T cells from healthy controls and from patients with patchy or totalis/universalis alopecia areata. Scalp clonality was compared among normal scalp (n=4), patchy alopecia areata scalp (n=8), and alopecia totalis/universalis scalp (n=8). RNA was extracted with the PAXgene miRNA kit for fixed scalp, the miRNeasy kit for PBMCs, and the RNeasy kit for mouse skin.

There are a few counts of this clone. Its target antigen remains unknown. No qualities accompany the bases; no much larger clone lies one base away. The sample's time point label, in plain terms: more than three weeks on oral tofacitinib. This specimen's treatment or condition label, interpreted: oral pan-JAK inhibitor, 5-10 mg twice daily. From alopecia areata patients, peripheral blood was collected along with lesional scalp punch biopsies. PBMCs were separated by density centrifugation and stained for CD3, CD4 and CD8, after which CD4+ and CD8+ T cells were sorted on a FACSAria. The library was made by the immunoSEQ multiplex PCR assay. For TCR sequencing, RNA was extracted from every sample and reverse transcribed into cDNA to serve as template. SuperScript III was used to make first-strand cDNA, primed with a 2:1 mix of oligo-dT and random hexamers. A synthetic immune receptor repertoire was used to measure amplification bias, and any remaining bias was corrected computationally. As for how the authors treated the data: After raw reads were preprocessed to remove errors, the CDR3 was defined following IMGT conventions as running from the conserved cysteine to phenylalanine. To get clonality, Shannon entropy was normalized by log2 of the number of productive unique TCRs and the result was subtracted from 1. Scalp TCRbeta sequences were cross-referenced with sorted blood CD4 and CD8 repertoires so that the CD4 or CD8 identity of scalp clones could be inferred. The table was pulled from immuneACCESS by TCRdb, which kept in-frame rearrangements only. Such tables lose some clones; where checked, under half of the loss comes from unresolved V genes, and the rest has no known cause. From that table come the V and J calls and clone size; the DNA was used to work out D and trimming. For this sample the table gives some 190,000 clones, of which approximately 60% were detected only once. The ten largest clonotypes hold approximately 0.7% of the sample.

Deletion took 6 bases off V and 1 base off J, with a span of 2 bases between the germline ends. The CDR3 runs 11 residues from the cysteine to the phenylalanine. The retained sequence is limited to the CDR3, 33 bases, with the frame set at the first base. The germline V gene yields SGHRS for CDR1 and YFSETQ for CDR2. The research as a whole found: TCR sequences shared between patients were less clear than in mice, possibly partly because of HLA diversity in the patient population. Scalp TCR repertoire analysis is complicated because resident alphabeta T cells in normal human skin are also sequenced, whereas mouse skin is dominated by gammadelta T cells. Lesional scalp, especially in alopecia totalis/universalis, showed higher clonality and more expanded CD8+ clones than normal scalp, suggesting antigenic drive. During tofacitinib treatment, many expanded lesional clones remained in scalp and blood, and this persistence may partly explain relapse after treatment is stopped. Scalp clonality and the number of expanded CD8+ clones among the top 100 scalp clones were significantly decreased by tofacitinib. The treated cohort was small, with a single nonresponder, so links between baseline CD8+ expansion and response need larger studies.

The material sequenced was CD4+ T cells sorted from blood, taken at week 4, from a patient treated with tofacitinib. The TCR comes from a human donor with alopecia areata. The chain employs TRBV5-1 and TRBJ1-3, with no reliable assignment of the D segment. The nucleotide sequence reads as follows: TGCGCCAGCACATCTGGAAACACCATATATTTT. The resulting protein is CASTSGNTIYF.